The 22 T cell receptor beta chains given below trace back to one sample, sequenced in a study of control samples from healthy donors and cancer patients. The assay was immunoSEQ multiplex PCR, and TCRdb's table has in-frame clones only and misses some. The repertoire includes under 150,000 clones, more than 85% of them detected once, and roughly 10% sits in the top ten. Material: blood. The receptor set was obtained from a woman younger than 45 in good health.

The chain employs TRBV7-2 and TRBJ2-7, with D maybe TRBD2 (6 bases). Germline lookup yields CDR1 SGHTA and CDR2 FQGNSA. CDR3 length: 17 residues. V gave up 2 bases and J gave up 0 bases, with 17 bases separating them. The CDR3 DNA sequence: TGTGCCAGCAGCTTAACTTGGGGCGGGGCGAGCTCCTACGAGCAGTACTTC. It translates to CASSLTWGGASSYEQYF.

The chain links TRBV4-2 to TRBJ1-5, with D unresolved. The CDR3 consists of 16 residues. V lost 1 base, J lost 6 bases, and 16 bases lay in between. CDR1 and CDR2 from the germline V gene are LGHNA and YNFKEQ. The CDR3 DNA reads TGTGCCAGCAGCCAAGTAGTGACCGGAGAAGGTCAGCCCCAGCATTTT. Encoded protein: CASSQVVTGEGQPQHF.

The chain links TRBV7-6 to TRBJ1-3; D gene unclear. V was clipped by 5 bases and J by 0 bases, with 14 bases between them. CDR3 length equals 16 residues. The germline CDR1 and CDR2 sequences are SGHVS and FNYEAQ. Here the CDR3 reads CASSPGPRSSGNTIYF. The CDR3, as DNA: TGTGCCAGCAGCCCTGGGCCCCGGAGCTCTGGAAACACCATATATTTT.

This clone was seen a single time. The CDR3 nucleotides read TGTGCCAGCAGCTTAGGAAGAGCGGGAGGGCCGGATACGCAGTATTTT. It encodes CASSLGRAGGPDTQYF. The J gene is TRBJ2-3, the V gene TRBV11-2, with 10 bases that match TRBD2. Germline V gene sequence: CDR1 SGHAT, CDR2 FQNNGV. The trim removed 1 base at V and 6 bases at J, leaving 7 bases unmatched. The CDR3 loop spans 16 amino acids.

This sequence joins TRBV11-1 and TRBJ2-5; D is ambiguous. The CDR3 is 12 residues long. Trimming shortened V by 5 bases and J by 4 bases, and 8 bases separated the two germline ends. Looked up from germline, CDR1 is SGHAT and CDR2 is FQDESV (reference sequence). This CDR3 is CASSRNRETQYF. The CDR3 nucleotides are TGTGCCAGCAGCCGGAACCGAGAGACCCAGTACTTC.

The V gene is TRBV20-1, the J gene TRBJ1-4; D is undetermined. CDR3 length: 13 amino acids. CDR1 is DFQATT, CDR2 SNEGSKA, per germline (reference sequence). Trimming removed 3 bases at V and 4 bases at J, with 9 bases between. CDR3 region: CSASRLSNEKLFF. In DNA, the CDR3 is TGCAGTGCTAGTAGATTGAGTAATGAAAAACTGTTTTTT.

Of note for this clone: Other nucleotide sequences in the sample specify the same CDR3. V and J are TRBV9 and TRBJ1-3, with no clear D. The CDR3 contains 15 residues. Trimming removed 0 bases from V and 1 base from J, with 8 bases in between. Germline CDR1 reads SGDLS; CDR2 reads YYNGEE. CDR3 sequence reads: CASSVVGGSGNTIYF. In nucleotides, the CDR3 is TGTGCCAGCAGCGTAGTTGGTGGATCTGGAAACACCATATATTTT.

The V call is TRBV5-6, the J call TRBJ2-5, with D possibly TRBD1 on 5 matching bases. This CDR3 is 13 amino acids long. With 4 bases removed from V and 7 bases from J, the gap between germline ends came to 14 bases. Germline V gene lookup returns CDR1 SGHDT and CDR2 YYEEEE. DNA for the CDR3: TGTGCCAGCAGCCCCAGGGCCTTGGGGACCCAGTACTTC. Translated, it gives CASSPRALGTQYF.

The J gene is TRBJ2-1, the V gene TRBV11-2, with D perhaps TRBD2 (6 bases). Germline-derived CDR1 and CDR2 are SGHAT and FQNNGV. This CDR3 spans 16 amino acids. The V and J ends lost 0 bases and 8 bases respectively, with 17 bases between them. The CDR3 DNA follows: TGTGCCAGCAGCTTAGAGGTGCGGGGCTCCATTGATGAGCAGTTCTTC. Residues: CASSLEVRGSIDEQFF.

The chain recombines TRBV30 with TRBJ1-4; D not resolved. Germline V CDR1 and CDR2: GTSNPN, SVGIG (reference sequence). The CDR3 contains 14 residues. The germline V and J ends were trimmed by 1 base and 6 bases, with 12 bases remaining between them. DNA for the CDR3: TGTGCCTGGAGTGGCAGAGGAGGCGATGAAAAACTGTTTTTT. It is translated as CAWSGRGGDEKLFF.

The V gene is TRBV5-1, the J gene TRBJ2-5, with D perhaps being TRBD1 or TRBD2 (6 bases each). Germline V gene sequence: CDR1 SGHRS, CDR2 YFSETQ. CDR3 size: 15 residues. The V end lost 0 bases, the J end lost 5 bases, and 14 bases lay between the germline ends. The CDR3 is CASSLGVGGGETQYF. The CDR3, as DNA: TGCGCCAGCAGCTTGGGAGTGGGGGGCGGCGAGACCCAGTACTTC.

The chain carries TRBV6-6 and TRBJ1-5; D gene ambiguous. Germline CDR1 is MNHNY and CDR2 is SVGAGI (reference sequence). This CDR3 is built from 15 residues. The V and J ends lost 0 bases and 5 bases respectively, with 11 bases between them. The CDR3 sequence is CASSYSIISDQPQHF. The CDR3 bases are TGTGCCAGCAGTTACTCGATAATCAGCGATCAGCCCCAGCATTTT.

This sequence joins TRBV11-2 and TRBJ2-1; D unresolved. The CDR3 extends over 15 amino acids. CDR1 is SGHAT, CDR2 FQNNGV, per germline. The V gene lost 0 bases and the J gene lost 0 bases, with 6 bases spanning the gap. CDR3 region: CASSLEYISYNEQFF. CDR3 DNA: TGTGCCAGCAGCTTAGAATATATCTCCTACAATGAGCAGTTCTTC.

This clone was observed a single time. In DNA, the CDR3 is TGTGCCAGTATTTCTCCGGGACACCCTAGCAATCAGCCCCAGCATTTT. Its translation: CASISPGHPSNQPQHF. The rearrangement joins TRBV19 to TRBJ1-5; a weak D match, TRBD1 (6 bases). From germline, CDR1 is LNHDA and CDR2 SQIVND (reference sequence). The CDR3 contains 16 residues. V lost 7 bases and J lost 0, with 16 bases in between.

The V call is TRBV5-1, the J call TRBJ1-5, with no clear D. Germline-derived CDR1 and CDR2 are SGHRS and YFSETQ. CDR3 length: 14 residues. Trimming removed 0 bases from V and 7 bases from J, with 11 bases in between. The CDR3 nucleotides are TGCGCCAGCAGCTTGGAGTCGGCGGGACAGCCCCAGCATTTT. It yields the protein CASSLESAGQPQHF.

This clone occurred once. DNA of the CDR3: TGTGCCAGCTCACCAAGTACAGGGGAAAACATTCAGTACTTC. This codes for CASSPSTGENIQYF. The rearrangement joins TRBV18 to TRBJ2-4, with 7 positions matching TRBD1. The germline V gene encodes CDR1 KGHSH and CDR2 LQKENI. The V segment lost 2 bases and the J segment 5 bases; nucleotides outside the gene matches: 3. The CDR3 has 14 residues.

The chain combines TRBV2 with TRBJ2-5; D is uncertain. V was pared by 7 bases and J by 1 base, with 13 bases between. Germline CDR1 is SNHLY and CDR2 is FYNNEI. The CDR3 has 14 residues. The CDR3 region has the DNA TGTGCCAGCATCCCGAGCCGCGGCCAAGAGACCCAGTACTTC. Its translation is CASIPSRGQETQYF.

This clone appeared a single time. This sequence joins TRBV6-5 and TRBJ2-7; 12 bases agree with TRBD2. The CDR3 totals 13 residues. V lost 6 bases and J lost 13; bases outside the gene matches: 10. CDR1 is MNHEY, CDR2 SVGAGI, per germline. CDR3 sequence reads: CASSQLAGGLKYF. The CDR3 nucleotides read TGTGCCAGCAGCCAACTAGCGGGAGGTCTTAAATACTTC.

The chain uses TRBV5-6 and TRBJ2-5; the D call may be TRBD1 or TRBD2 (6 bases each). The CDR3 contains 14 residues. The V and J ends lost 1 base and 5 bases respectively, with 12 bases between them. Germline CDR1 and CDR2: SGHDT and YYEEEE. The CDR3 nucleotides read TGTGCCAGCAGCTTGTGGGGGGCAGGTGAGACCCAGTACTTC. Its protein is CASSLWGAGETQYF. Based on the CDR3 plus reference TRBV5-6 and TRBJ2-5, the full variable domain is DAGVTQSPTHLIKTRGQQVTLRCSPKSGHDTVSWYQQALGQGPQFIFQYYEEEERQRGNFPDRFSGHQFPNYSSELNVNALLLGDSALYLCASSLWGAGETQYFGPGTRLLVL.

This chain joins TRBV7-2 and TRBJ1-5; no clear D. CDR3 length equals 18 residues. CDR1 is SGHTA and CDR2 is FQGNSA in the germline V gene. V was cut by 5 bases and J by 3 bases, with 23 bases left in between. CDR3 region: CASSTDARIMGYNQPQHF. For the CDR3, the DNA is TGTGCCAGCAGCACAGACGCGAGAATTATGGGGTACAATCAGCCCCAGCATTTT.

This sequence joins TRBV19 and TRBJ2-1; D unresolved. The V and J ends lost 8 bases and 9 bases respectively, with 8 bases between them. Germline-derived CDR1 and CDR2 are LNHDA and SQIVND (reference sequence). The CDR3 has 10 residues. CDR3 sequence: CASGRAEQFF. CDR3 coding DNA: TGTGCCAGTGGACGGGCTGAGCAGTTCTTC.

J is TRBJ2-2 and V is TRBV18; tentatively, D is TRBD1 or TRBD2 (5 bases each). Germline V gene sequence: CDR1 KGHSH, CDR2 LQKENI. The CDR3 has 15 amino acids. V dropped 4 bases and J dropped 0 bases, with 9 bases sitting between them. CDR3 in amino acids: CASSLGPSNTGELFF. CDR3 coding DNA: TGTGCCAGCTCACTGGGACCGTCGAACACCGGGGAGCTGTTTTTT.